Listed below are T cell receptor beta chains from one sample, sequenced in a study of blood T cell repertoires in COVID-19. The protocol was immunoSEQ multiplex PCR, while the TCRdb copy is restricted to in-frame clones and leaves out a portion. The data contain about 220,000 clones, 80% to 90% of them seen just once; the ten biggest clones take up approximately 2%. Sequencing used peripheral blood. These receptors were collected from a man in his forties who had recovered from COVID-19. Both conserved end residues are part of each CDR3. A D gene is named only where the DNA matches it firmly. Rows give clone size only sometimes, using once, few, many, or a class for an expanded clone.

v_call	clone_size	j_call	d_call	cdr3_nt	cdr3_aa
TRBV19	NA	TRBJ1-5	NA	TGTGCCAGTAGGATAAATGGGGCTAGCAATCAGCCCCAGCATTTT	CASRINGASNQPQHF
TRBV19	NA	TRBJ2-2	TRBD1	TGTGCCAGTAGCCAGGGGGCCCGGGAGCTGTTTTTT	CASSQGARELFF
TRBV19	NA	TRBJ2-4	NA	TGTGCCAGTAGTATAGACGGGGAAGATCGCAACATTCAGTACTTC	CASSIDGEDRNIQYF
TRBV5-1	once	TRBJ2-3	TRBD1	TGCGCCAGCAGACCCGGGACAGGGATTGCAGATACGCAGTATTTT	CASRPGTGIADTQYF
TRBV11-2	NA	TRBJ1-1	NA	TGTGCCAGCAGCTCCTACCCACAGGGATCTTCGCTTACTGAAGCTTTCTTT	CASSSYPQGSSLTEAFF
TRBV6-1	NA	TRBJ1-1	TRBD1	TGTGCCAGCAGTGGCAGGCCAAGGACAGGGAACACTGAAGCTTTCTTT	CASSGRPRTGNTEAFF
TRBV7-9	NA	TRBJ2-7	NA	TGTGCCAGCAGCTCGGGGGATTTGGTTGAGGACGAGCAGTACTTC	CASSSGDLVEDEQYF
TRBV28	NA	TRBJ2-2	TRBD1	TGTGCCAGCAGTTTGTCAGGACAGGGGGTCACCGGGGAGCTGTTTTTT	CASSLSGQGVTGELFF
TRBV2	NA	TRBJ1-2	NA	TGTGCCAGCAGTTTACAGGGAAACTATGGCTACACCTTC	CASSLQGNYGYTF
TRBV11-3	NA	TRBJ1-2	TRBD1	TGTGCCAGCAGCCTTGTCGTCGACAGGGATTCCCTGGGGGGCTACACCTTC	CASSLVVDRDSLGGYTF
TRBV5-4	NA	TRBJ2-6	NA	TGTGCCAGCAGCCCGGCCGGGTATGAGGGGGCCAACGTCCTGACTTTC	CASSPAGYEGANVLTF
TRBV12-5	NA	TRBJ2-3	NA	TGTGCTAGTGCCGCAGGGGTCCGCACAGATACGCAGTATTTT	CASAAGVRTDTQYF
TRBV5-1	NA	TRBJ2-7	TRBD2	TGCGCCAGCAGCTTGGGTCTAGCGGATAGCTCCTACGAGCAGTACTTC	CASSLGLADSSYEQYF
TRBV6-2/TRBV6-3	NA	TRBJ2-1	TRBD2	TGTGCCAGCAGTTTACCACTAGCGCCCTACAATGAGCAGTTCTTC	CASSLPLAPYNEQFF
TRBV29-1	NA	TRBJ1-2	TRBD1	TGCAGCGTTGAATCGCGGACAGGGACCTATGGCTACACCTTC	CSVESRTGTYGYTF
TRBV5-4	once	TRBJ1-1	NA	TGTGCCAGCAGCCGTCCCGAGATTAACACTGAAGCTTTCTTT	CASSRPEINTEAFF